Detailed here is one TCR beta chain. This record comes from a study of blood T cell repertoires in COVID-19. Across the whole study: The United States, Italy and Spain supplied acute and convalescent COVID-19 samples.

Deletions cut 5 bases from V and 10 bases from J, with 9 bases between. Per germline, CDR1 KGHSH and CDR2 LQKENI. This CDR3 comprises 11 residues. The study recruited people aged about 18 to 90 years across approximately 24 US areas. Participants were placed into cohorts based on the clinical history they reported. In the study's own analysis: Estimates of nucleated cell counts were drawn from the amplification of reference gene primers. Clones were read by immunoSEQ multiplex PCR, and TCRdb kept only the in-frame ones, dropping some. That table is the source of V, J and clone size, and D and trimming were worked out from the DNA. The top ten hold over 2% of the sample, which has under 300,000 clones, about 91% seen once.

This TCR derives from a woman aged 40 to 50 with acute COVID-19. The rearrangement joins TRBV18 to TRBJ2-1; D remains ambiguous. Sequencing was performed on PBMCs or T cells enriched from blood (not recorded which). CDR3 in amino acids: CASSYTPEQFF. The CDR3 DNA reads as TGTGCCAGCTCATACACCCCGGAGCAGTTCTTC.